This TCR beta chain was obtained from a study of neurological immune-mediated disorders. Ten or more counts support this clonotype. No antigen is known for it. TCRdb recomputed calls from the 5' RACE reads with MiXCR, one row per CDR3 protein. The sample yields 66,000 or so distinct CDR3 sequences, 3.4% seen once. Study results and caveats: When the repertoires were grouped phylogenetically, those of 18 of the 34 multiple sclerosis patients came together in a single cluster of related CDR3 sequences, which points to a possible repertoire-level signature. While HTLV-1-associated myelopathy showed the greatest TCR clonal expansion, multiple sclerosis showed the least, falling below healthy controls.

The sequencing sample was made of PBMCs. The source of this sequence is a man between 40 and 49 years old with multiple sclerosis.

The CDR3 here is CASSSLNYGYTF. The CDR3 bases are TGTGCCAGCAGTTCACTTAACTATGGCTACACCTTC. This sequence joins TRBV28 and TRBJ1-2; D ambiguous. Germline V gives CDR1 MDHEN, CDR2 SYDVKM. The V and J ends lost 4 bases and 1 base respectively, with 4 bases between them. CDR3 size: 12 residues.